These T cell receptor beta chains were read from a single sample in a study of blood T cell repertoires in COVID-19. The table came from immunoSEQ multiplex PCR; TCRdb's copy has only in-frame clones and leaves some out. The sample yields 150,000 or so clones, 79% seen once. The sequenced material came from peripheral blood. The receptors derive from a woman in her seventies with COVID-19, enrolled during active disease. CDR3s include the opening cysteine and the closing phenylalanine or tryptophan. A D gene is named only where the DNA matches it firmly. Size tells how often a clone was seen (once, few, many) or the class of an expanded clone, and some rows leave it out.

v_gene	j_gene	abundance	d_gene	CDR3aa	CDR3nt
TRBV19	TRBJ2-4	-	-	CASRGGLNIQYF	TGTGCCAGTAGGGGGGGGCTAAACATTCAGTACTTC
TRBV7-9	TRBJ2-3	-	TRBD2	CASSPPVAGTTDTQYF	TGTGCCAGCAGCCCCCCGGTAGCGGGGACCACAGATACGCAGTATTTT
TRBV11-2	TRBJ1-4	-	-	CASSPRTGTNEKLFF	TGTGCCAGCAGCCCTAGAACAGGGACTAATGAAAAACTGTTTTTT
TRBV5-6	TRBJ2-2	few	-	CASSLPHSPGELFF	TGTGCCAGCAGCTTGCCTCACTCGCCCGGGGAGCTGTTTTTT
TRBV7-3	TRBJ1-6	-	-	CASSARESGVSPLHF	TGTGCCAGCAGCGCTAGGGAGTCCGGGGTATCACCCCTCCACTTT
TRBV6-5	TRBJ1-5	many	-	CASSPERVTNQPQHF	TGTGCCAGCAGCCCCGAACGGGTAACCAATCAGCCCCAGCATTTT
TRBV19	TRBJ2-7	-	-	CASSIKGHVYEQYF	TGTGCCAGTAGTATCAAAGGACATGTCTACGAGCAGTACTTC
TRBV5-1	TRBJ2-1	-	-	CASRFSPAGSTSYNEQFF	TGCGCCAGCCGTTTTTCCCCGGCAGGTTCGACCTCCTACAATGAGCAGTTCTTC
TRBV28	TRBJ1-5	-	-	CASTSPPENQPQHF	TGTGCCAGCACTTCACCCCCGGAGAATCAGCCCCAGCATTTT
TRBV5-4	TRBJ1-3	-	-	CASSLDLTAGNTIYF	TGTGCCAGCAGCTTGGACCTGACAGCTGGAAACACCATATATTTT
TRBV30	TRBJ1-5	once	-	CAWSVGGSSQPQHF	TGTGCCTGGAGTGTCGGGGGATCAAGCCAGCCCCAGCATTTT
TRBV11-2	TRBJ2-5	-	-	CASSLDRGQPMTEETQYF	TGTGCCAGCAGCTTAGATCGAGGGCAGCCGATGACCGAAGAGACCCAGTACTTC
TRBV28	TRBJ2-2	-	TRBD2	CASREGTGTGELFF	TGTGCCTCGAGGGAGGGGACGGGCACCGGGGAGCTGTTTTTT
TRBV14	TRBJ2-3	-	TRBD1	CASSRKGGTGVVDTQYF	TGTGCCAGCAGCCGAAAAGGGGGGACAGGGGTTGTGGATACGCAGTATTTT
TRBV30	TRBJ1-2	-	-	CAWRGRGSSGYTF	TGTGCCTGGAGGGGCAGGGGTTCCTCTGGCTACACCTTC
TRBV5-4	TRBJ1-6	-	TRBD1	CASSPQTGAVSPLHF	TGTGCCAGCAGCCCTCAGACAGGGGCGGTTTCACCCCTCCACTTT
TRBV9	TRBJ2-3	-	TRBD2	CASSATSGGSTDTQYF	TGTGCCAGCAGCGCGACTAGCGGGGGCTCCACAGATACGCAGTATTTT